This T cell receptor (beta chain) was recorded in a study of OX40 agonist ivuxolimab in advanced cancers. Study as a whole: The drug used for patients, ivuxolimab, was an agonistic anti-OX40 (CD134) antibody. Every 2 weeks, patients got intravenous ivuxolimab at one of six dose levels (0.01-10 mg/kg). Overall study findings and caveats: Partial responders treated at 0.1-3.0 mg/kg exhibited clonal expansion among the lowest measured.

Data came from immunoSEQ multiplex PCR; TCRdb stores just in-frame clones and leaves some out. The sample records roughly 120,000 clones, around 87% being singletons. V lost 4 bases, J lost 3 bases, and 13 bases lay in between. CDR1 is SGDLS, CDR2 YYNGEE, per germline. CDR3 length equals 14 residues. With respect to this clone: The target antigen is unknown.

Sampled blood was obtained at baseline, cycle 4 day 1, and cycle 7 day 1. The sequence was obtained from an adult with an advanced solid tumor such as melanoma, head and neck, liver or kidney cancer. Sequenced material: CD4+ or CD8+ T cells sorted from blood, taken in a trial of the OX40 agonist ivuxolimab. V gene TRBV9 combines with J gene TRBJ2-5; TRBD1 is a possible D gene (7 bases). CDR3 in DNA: TGTGCCAGCAGCCTGGCAGGGGGGAAAGAGACCCAGTACTTC. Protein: CASSLAGGKETQYF. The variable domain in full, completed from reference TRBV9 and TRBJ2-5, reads DSGVTQTPKHLITATGQRVTLRCSPRSGDLSVYWYQQSLDQGLQFLIQYYNGEERAKGNILERFSAQQFPDLHSELNLSSLELGDSALYFCASSLAGGKETQYFGPGTRLLVL.